The 19 T cell receptor beta chains given below trace back to one sample, sequenced in a study of T cells in Graves' hyperthyroidism and ophthalmopathy. Researchers amplified the TCR beta CDR3 regions from RNA transcripts. The HTBI primer set was used in a first-round RT-PCR of the TCR CDR3. Each CDR3 protein gets one entry after TCRdb re-called the multiplex PCR reads with MiXCR. The sample contains about 370,000 distinct CDR3 sequences, approximately 14% of which appear only once. Sequencing was performed on blood. These receptors originate from a woman aged 55-69 years with Graves' ophthalmopathy.

The genes are TRBV7-8 and TRBJ2-1; no clear D gene. There are 16 residues in the CDR3. V lost 4 bases and J lost 0, with 13 bases in between. CDR1 SGHVS and CDR2 FQNEAQ come from the germline V gene. The CDR3 loop is CASSSPGFGSYNEQFF. CDR3 coding DNA: TGTGCCAGCAGCTCTCCGGGTTTTGGCTCCTACAATGAGCAGTTCTTC.

This clonotype was detected only a few times. The chain joins TRBV6-1 to TRBJ2-7, with 7 bases that match TRBD2. With 5 bases clipped from V and 3 bases from J, the junction kept 1 base outside the gene matches. Germline-derived CDR1 and CDR2 are MNHNS and SASEGT. This CDR3 is 12 amino acids long. The DNA of the CDR3 is TGTGCCAGCAGTCGGGAGGTCTACGAGCAGTACTTC. This gives the protein CASSREVYEQYF.

This clonotype was seen more than once but under ten times. V usage is TRBV5-4 and J usage is TRBJ2-2; D remains unclear. V was clipped by 2 bases and J by 4 bases, with 15 bases between them. The V gene's germline CDR1 is SGHNT and CDR2 YYREEE (reference sequence). The CDR3 extends over 16 amino acids. The CDR3 loop reads CASSLYWGSVTGELFF. CDR3 nucleotides: TGTGCCAGCAGCTTATACTGGGGATCGGTCACCGGGGAGCTGTTTTTT.

This clonotype was recorded many times. The chain links TRBV27 to TRBJ1-6, with D perhaps matching TRBD1 (5 bases). This CDR3 is built from 14 residues. Germline CDR1 reads MNHEY; CDR2 reads SMNVEV (reference sequence). Trimming took off 3 bases at V and 5 bases at J, with 8 bases between the two ends. The CDR3 DNA is TGTGCCAGCAGTTTCGGGACGAATAATTCACCCCTCCACTTT. It is translated as CASSFGTNNSPLHF.

At least ten counts were recorded for this clonotype. This chain links TRBV3-1 with TRBJ2-2; maybe TRBD2 (6 bases). This CDR3 has 13 amino acids. Germline V gene data show CDR1 as LGHDT and CDR2 as YNNKEL (reference sequence). V lost 4 bases to trimming and J lost 4 bases, with 7 bases between them. The CDR3 region is CASSLGSTGELFF. The CDR3, as DNA: TGTGCCAGCAGCCTCGGGAGCACCGGGGAGCTGTTTTTT.

This clonotype showed up many times. V gene TRBV30 combines with J gene TRBJ1-3, with D uncertain. The CDR3 covers 16 residues. CDR1 GTSNPN and CDR2 SVGIG come from the germline V gene (reference sequence). V lost 0 bases and J lost 0, with 12 bases in between. CDR3 residues: CAWSVSDSSSGNTIYF. The CDR3 DNA reads as TGTGCCTGGAGTGTATCCGATTCCTCCTCTGGAAACACCATATATTTT.

As to this clonotype: A much larger clone lies one base from this, so it may be a read error. The J gene is TRBJ1-4, the V gene TRBV27; D not resolved. Trimming stripped 2 bases from V and 12 bases from J, with 16 bases between. Per germline, CDR1 MNHEY and CDR2 SMNVEV (reference sequence). This CDR3 contains 14 residues. The CDR3: CASSLVGRDEELFF. The DNA for the CDR3 is TGTGCCAGCAGTTTAGTAGGGAGAGATGAGGAACTGTTTTTT.

This clonotype has just a few counts. The genes are TRBV29-1 and TRBJ1-1; TRBD1 is a possible D gene (6 bases). The V end was cut by 5 bases, the J end by 7 bases, with 11 bases between. Germline-derived CDR1 and CDR2 are SQVTM and ANQGSEA. The CDR3 has 11 amino acids. The CDR3 is CSVYRAGEAFF. Here the CDR3 DNA reads TGCAGCGTTTACAGGGCCGGTGAAGCTTTCTTT.

A few counts support this clonotype. The J gene is TRBJ2-5, the V gene TRBV24-1; 9 nucleotides align to TRBD1. The CDR3 consists of 14 residues. Germline V lookup: CDR1 KGHDR, CDR2 SFDVKD. The V and J ends lost 9 bases and 0 bases, in that order; junction bases with no gene match: 4. As DNA, the CDR3 is TGTGCCACCGGAGACAGGGGGAACCAAGAGACCCAGTACTTC. It is translated as CATGDRGNQETQYF.

The chain couples TRBV19 to TRBJ1-2, with TRBD1 identical over 9 bases. The junction had 2 bases not matched to a gene; V was cut back by 5 bases and J by 4 bases. The CDR3 extends over 13 amino acids. Germline CDR1 is LNHDA and CDR2 is SQIVND (reference sequence). Here the CDR3 reads CASSETGGYGYTF. The CDR3 nucleotides are TGTGCCAGTAGTGAGACAGGGGGCTATGGCTACACCTTC.

The rearrangement uses TRBV20-1 and TRBJ2-3, with TRBD2 identical over 8 bases. Germline V CDR1 and CDR2: DFQATT, SNEGSKA (reference sequence). The CDR3 covers 14 residues. Germline trimming cut 6 bases from V and 4 bases from J; bases unmatched to any gene: 9. CDR3 sequence: CSAGGASGPDTQYF. As DNA, the CDR3 is TGCAGTGCCGGGGGGGCGAGCGGACCAGATACGCAGTATTTT.

This clonotype was detected ten times or more. J is TRBJ2-2 and V is TRBV13; D is perhaps TRBD1 (5 bases). In germline, CDR1 is PRHDT, CDR2 FYEKMQ (reference sequence). This CDR3 is 13 amino acids long. Between the trimmed V and J ends, which lost 6 bases and 7 bases, there was a span of 12 bases. The CDR3 region has the DNA TGTGCCAGCAGTCCCGGAAGGGGCGGGGAGCTGTTTTTT. Amino acid sequence: CASSPGRGGELFF.

The CDR3 DNA reads as TGTGCCAGTAGTACCCGGGACTTGGGGGCGAATGAGCAGTTCTTC. Protein: CASSTRDLGANEQFF. This chain links TRBV19 with TRBJ2-1, with D perhaps assigned TRBD1 or TRBD2 (6 bases each). Germline V lookup: CDR1 LNHDA, CDR2 SQIVND (reference sequence). The V end lost 4 bases, the J end lost 7 bases, and 17 bases lay between the germline ends. This CDR3 spans 15 amino acids.

This clonotype has only a few counts. Compared with germline, one end of the junction differs, possibly owing to a read error. The gene calls are TRBV10-3 and TRBJ2-3; D is unclear. The CDR3 has 15 amino acids. Germline loops: CDR1 ENHRY, CDR2 SYGVKD. CDR3 nucleotide sequence: TGTGCCATCAGTGAATCCGACGGAAAAACAGATACGCGGTATTTT. Residues: CAISESDGKTDTRYF.

In this sample, this clonotype turned up many times. The chain couples TRBV11-2 to TRBJ2-3; 7 nucleotides agree with TRBD2. After removal of 0 bases from V and 2 bases from J, the junction contained 5 bases not matched to a gene. Germline CDR1 and CDR2: SGHAT and FQNNGV. There are 16 residues in the CDR3. The CDR3, as DNA: TGTGCCAGCAGCTTAGATTTCGGGAGGCCCACAGATACGCAGTATTTT. Its protein is CASSLDFGRPTDTQYF. The full variable domain, completed using reference TRBV11-2 and TRBJ2-3, is EAGVAQSPRYKIIEKRQSVAFWCNPISGHATLYWYQQILGQGPKLLIQFQNNGVVDDSQLPKDRFSAERLKGVDSTLKIQPAKLEDSAVYLCASSLDFGRPTDTQYFGPGTRLTVL.

This clonotype was counted ten times or more. The chain employs TRBV30 and TRBJ1-1, with 8 positions matching TRBD1. Losses at the gene ends were 4 bases for V and 8 bases for J; bases not matched to a gene: 9. The CDR3 has 13 amino acids. Germline values: CDR1 GTSNPN, CDR2 SVGIG (reference sequence). As DNA, the CDR3 is TGTGCCTGGAACCTGGGACAGGTGGAGGAAGCTTTCTTT. Its translation: CAWNLGQVEEAFF.

This clonotype was seen ten or more times. The V and J genes are TRBV2 and TRBJ2-7; TRBD2 matches 11 bases. CDR3 length: 14 residues. CDR1 and CDR2 from the germline V gene are SNHLY and FYNNEI. V shed 5 bases, J shed 3 bases, and the junction held 3 bases outside the gene matches. This CDR3 is CASSNGLAGYEQYF. CDR3 nucleotides: TGTGCCAGCAGTAACGGACTAGCGGGCTACGAGCAGTACTTC.

This clonotype has more than one count but fewer than ten. The V and J genes are TRBV20-1 and TRBJ2-3; 13 bases fit TRBD2. Unmatched junction bases numbered 9, after V lost 6 bases and J lost 6 bases. Germline V gives CDR1 DFQATT, CDR2 SNEGSKA (reference sequence). This CDR3 is built from 15 residues. CDR3 sequence (DNA): TGCAGTGCCCCGCGGACTAGCGGGAGAGCTGATACGCAGTATTTT. This gives the protein CSAPRTSGRADTQYF.

Comment on this clonotype: Mismatch with germline at one junction end may stem from a read error. V usage is TRBV7-4 and J usage is TRBJ2-3; no definite D call. Germline V gives CDR1 SGHVT, CDR2 SQSDAQ. This CDR3 region has 15 residues. This chain's CDR3 is CASSVEEIPVGTQCF. The CDR3 DNA reads TGTGCCAGCAGCGTAGAGGAGATCCCGGTTGGTACGCAGTGTTTT.